This T cell receptor (beta chain) was profiled in a study of T cell responses to AZD1222 COVID-19 vaccine. Findings and limits, study-wide: Reportedly, close to half of spike-specific TCRs are directed against unmutated variant regions. White British ancestry dominated among donors, who included more females, and clonal diversity was possibly underestimated.

Clones were read by immunoSEQ multiplex PCR, and TCRdb kept only the in-frame ones, dropping some. The sample has 100,000 to 150,000 clones, over 70% seen once. Trimming shortened V by 5 bases and J by 10 bases, and 14 bases separated the two germline ends. The length of the CDR3 is 13 residues. CDR1 MDHEN and CDR2 SYDVKM come from the germline V gene. Comments on this clone: Its antigen is not identified.

Source: peripheral blood, taken on day 0 of AZD1222 vaccination. The clonotype was recovered from an adult in good health. The rearrangement links TRBV28 to TRBJ1-4; D is unclear. CDR3 sequence reads: CASSQEGILKLFF. The CDR3 region has the DNA TGTGCCAGCAGTCAAGAAGGGATATTAAAACTGTTTTTT.